This T cell receptor beta chain was retrieved from a study of PD-1 blockade in classical Hodgkin lymphoma. On this clone: Its specificity is unknown.

Only in-frame clones appear in the TCRdb table, and some are missing; sequencing was by immunoSEQ multiplex PCR. The sample holds about 8,500 clones, roughly 80% seen once. The CDR3 length is 15 residues. Per germline, CDR1 ENHRY and CDR2 SYGVKD. Trimming cost V 6 bases and J 4 bases, with 16 bases left between them. Every one of the patients relapsed after autologous stem cell transplantation (brentuximab vedotin exposure was variable). Investigators isolated CD4+ T cells from thawed PBMCs through magnetic negative selection. Study results and limitations: CD4+ TCR diversity climbed significantly by C4D1, unlike CD8+ TCR diversity. Newly diagnosed patients had diversity similar to the baseline diversity of complete responders. Relative to healthy donors, newly diagnosed patients reportedly had lower baseline TCR diversity, which was reported as lower still in relapsed/refractory patients.

The origin of this receptor is a human donor with classical Hodgkin lymphoma. This specimen was CD4+ T cells from blood, taken at baseline. The genes are TRBV10-3 and TRBJ1-3, with D unresolved. Here the CDR3 DNA reads TGTGCCATCAGGGGTGATTCCCTGAGGGGAAACACCATATATTTT. Encoded protein: CAIRGDSLRGNTIYF.